This TCR beta chain appears in the sequencing data of a study of blood T cells in healthy people across ages. A second PCR, run for roughly 7 to 11 cycles, used a sample-barcoded 5' primer plus a J-beta primer mix. TCRdb re-called the 5' RACE reads through MiXCR, storing one row per CDR3 protein. The sample has almost 1 million distinct CDR3 sequences; roughly half are singletons. This sequence was found in a woman aged 55-70 years in good health. Sequencing input: blood.

CDR3 protein: CSALTSAVYEQYF. The CDR3 DNA is TGCAGTGCCCTAACTAGCGCAGTCTACGAGCAGTACTTC. This sequence joins TRBV20-1 and TRBJ2-7, with 7 bases matching TRBD2. The J segment lost 3 bases and the V segment lost 6 bases, leaving 8 bases of the junction unmatched. The CDR3 loop spans 13 amino acids. Germline V gives CDR1 DFQATT, CDR2 SNEGSKA (reference sequence).